This T cell receptor (beta chain) is from a study of CD8 T cells in ankylosing spondylitis. Overall study results and limits: With a CD8+ phenotype, disease-linked clones were relatively rare in peripheral blood. One TCR beta motif, made up of several highly homologous variants, appeared characteristic of ankylosing spondylitis blood. Reports say disease-linked clones showed up significantly more in matched ankylosing spondylitis synovial fluid.

TCR beta libraries were made by quantitative 5'-RACE with molecular barcodes. One entry per CDR3 protein results from TCRdb running MiXCR on the 5' RACE reads. The table includes fewer than 450,000 distinct CDR3 sequences, roughly 15% detected once. As to this clonotype: What it binds is unknown.

Trimming took 3 bases from V and 2 from J; bases not matched to a gene: 7. This CDR3 is 16 amino acids long. The germline V gene encodes CDR1 MRHNA and CDR2 SNTAGT. This chain links TRBV6-4 with TRBJ2-1; 7 bases map to TRBD2. The sample taken for sequencing was blood, either unsorted or a sorted T cell fraction (not recorded which). The sequence was obtained from a male donor with ankylosing spondylitis. The CDR3 DNA reads as TGTGCCAGCAGTGAAAAGTCGGGAGGTACCTACAATGAGCAGTTCTTC. This codes for CASSEKSGGTYNEQFF.